The 5 T cell receptor beta chains presented below share a single source sample, sequenced in a study of a mutant IDH1 vaccine in newly diagnosed glioma. Profiling relied on immunoSEQ multiplex PCR, and the TCRdb table lists in-frame clones only, not all of them. The sample lists 30,000 to 35,000 clones, around 83% occurring once. These receptors' antigens are unknown. Time point specified: week 5, during vaccination. In the vaccine, a single dose held 300 ug of the mutant IDH1 20-mer peptide, along with topical imiquimod. Source: PBMCs, taken from a glioma patient whose treatment included an IDH1 peptide vaccine. All receptors derive from a man younger than 40 with glioma.

A remark on this clone: The sample has other DNA sequences that encode this CDR3 too. The gene calls are TRBV30 and TRBJ2-3; TRBD1 matches at 7 bases. V shed 1 base and J 12 bases; nucleotides not matched to a gene: 13. The CDR3 is 14 residues long. Germline loops: CDR1 GTSNPN, CDR2 SVGIG (reference sequence). CDR3 bases: TGTGCCTGGAGTGCCCGACAGGGCTACGACCTACAGTATTTT. Amino acids: CAWSARQGYDLQYF.

This clone was seen just once. The genes are TRBV5-1 and TRBJ2-1; the match to TRBD1 covers 9 bases. The CDR3 has 14 amino acids. The V and J ends lost 4 bases and 10 bases, in that order; junction bases with no gene match: 9. The germline V gene has CDR1 SGHRS and CDR2 YFSETQ. The CDR3 is CASSTGTGWKEQFF. For the CDR3, the DNA is TGCGCCAGCAGCACCGGGACAGGGTGGAAGGAGCAGTTCTTC.

V is TRBV18 and J is TRBJ2-5; TRBD2 agrees at 7 bases. The trim removed 2 bases at V and 5 bases at J, leaving 5 bases unmatched. This CDR3 is built from 14 residues. From germline, CDR1 is KGHSH and CDR2 LQKENI. In nucleotides, the CDR3 is TGTGCCAGCTCACCAGGGACTACCGGGGAGACCCAGTACTTC. Translated: CASSPGTTGETQYF.

This chain connects TRBV4-2 to TRBJ2-2, with TRBD1 as a possible D gene (6 bases). V gave up 3 bases and J gave up 2 bases, with 10 bases separating them. Looked up from germline, CDR1 is LGHNA and CDR2 is YNFKEQ. The CDR3 totals 15 residues. CDR3 sequence reads: CASSQGDKNTGELFF. DNA of the CDR3: TGTGCCAGCAGCCAGGGGGACAAAAACACCGGGGAGCTGTTTTTT.

This chain uses TRBV29-1 with TRBJ2-5; D call uncertain. The CDR3 loop spans 14 amino acids. The germline V gene encodes CDR1 SQVTM and CDR2 ANQGSEA. Trimming left V 0 bases short and J 3 bases short, with 11 bases between. CDR3 sequence reads: CSVEDRRSKETQYF. The DNA for the CDR3 is TGCAGCGTTGAAGATCGGAGAAGTAAAGAGACCCAGTACTTC.